This T cell receptor beta chain derives from a study of shared clonotypes between healthy human individuals. This CDR3 spans 15 amino acids. Trimming at V came to 3 bases and at J to 1 base, leaving 5 bases not matched to a gene. Germline CDR1 is MNHEY and CDR2 is SMNVEV (reference sequence). Data came from immunoSEQ multiplex PCR; TCRdb stores just in-frame clones and leaves some out. This table holds about 460,000 clones, roughly three quarters found once. The specimen sequenced was PBMCs. This TCR derives from a woman aged 40 to 50 in good health. Some clones in this sample may be carry-over from other donors' samples. The chain carries TRBV27 and TRBJ2-7; 8 positions match TRBD2. Here the CDR3 DNA reads TGTGCCAGCAGTTTTGTGGCGGGAGGATCCTACGAGCAGTACTTC. It is translated as CASSFVAGGSYEQYF.